These 27 T cell receptor beta chains came from one sample sequenced in a study of blood T cell repertoires in COVID-19. Assay used: immunoSEQ multiplex PCR; TCRdb lists only in-frame clones, some missing. There are around 280,000 clones in the sample; around 90% occur only once, and roughly 2% lies in the top ten. The specimen was peripheral blood. These receptors were obtained from a woman between 50 and 59 years old who had recovered from COVID-19.

The chain couples TRBV19 to TRBJ2-4, with a tentative D call TRBD1 (5 bases). The CDR3 consists of 16 residues. Per the germline V gene, CDR1 is LNHDA and CDR2 is SQIVND (reference sequence). V was clipped by 6 bases and J by 7 bases, with 22 bases between them. CDR3 protein: CASSPPRQLTRNIQYF. CDR3 sequence (DNA): TGTGCCAGTAGCCCCCCGAGACAGCTAACGAGGAACATTCAGTACTTC.

This clone was counted once. V is TRBV12-5 and J is TRBJ1-2, with TRBD1 as a possible D gene (5 bases). Trimming pared 1 base from V and 8 bases from J, leaving 20 bases between. The CDR3 has 16 amino acids. Per germline, CDR1 LGHNT and CDR2 FRNRAP. In DNA, the CDR3 is TGTGCTAGTGGTTTGGCCCCCCGACAGAGTTTCTACGGCTACACCTTC. It codes for CASGLAPRQSFYGYTF.

This sequence joins TRBV5-1 and TRBJ1-2; 7 bases fit TRBD1. J gave up 8 bases and V 5 bases, and 12 bases lay outside the gene matches. CDR3 length: 14 amino acids. CDR1 and CDR2 (germline): SGHRS, YFSETQ. As DNA, the CDR3 is TGCGCCAGCAGAATACTATACAGGGGTAAAGGCTACACCTTC. It specifies CASRILYRGKGYTF.

The chain recombines TRBV5-6 with TRBJ2-2; possible D gene TRBD1, 6 bases. V lost 5 bases and J 2 bases, leaving 16 bases between the germline ends. Germline CDR1 is SGHDT and CDR2 is YYEEEE. The CDR3 is made up of 16 amino acids. The CDR3 sequence: CASSLREQGNTGELFF. For the CDR3, the DNA is TGTGCCAGCAGTTTGAGAGAACAGGGTAACACCGGGGAGCTGTTTTTT.

This clone was seen only a few times. This sequence joins TRBV10-3 and TRBJ2-5, with TRBD1 as a possible D gene (5 bases). With 0 bases removed from V and 4 bases from J, the gap between germline ends came to 18 bases. This CDR3 comprises 17 residues. The germline V gene has CDR1 ENHRY and CDR2 SYGVKD. The CDR3 loop is CAISESRQKSTIETQYF. DNA of the CDR3: TGTGCCATCAGTGAGTCGAGACAGAAAAGCACTATAGAGACCCAGTACTTC.

This rearrangement joins TRBV19 to TRBJ2-6; the match to TRBD1 covers 12 bases. The J segment lost 2 bases and the V segment lost 5 bases, leaving 1 base of the junction unmatched. The length of the CDR3 is 16 residues. The germline V gene encodes CDR1 LNHDA and CDR2 SQIVND (reference sequence). The CDR3 DNA sequence: TGTGCCAGTAGTGGGGACAGGGGGCCTGGGGCCAACGTCCTGACTTTC. This translates into CASSGDRGPGANVLTF.

This chain joins TRBV6-5 and TRBJ1-1, with D perhaps TRBD1 (6 bases). V lost 6 bases, J lost 4 bases, and 12 bases lay in between. This CDR3 contains 13 residues. The germline V gene has CDR1 MNHEY and CDR2 SVGAGI. In DNA form, the CDR3 reads TGTGCCAGCAGGGACCGAGGGGGCACTGAAGCTTTCTTT. It is translated as CASRDRGGTEAFF.

The chain is built from TRBV5-1 and TRBJ1-4; D not certain. This CDR3 comprises 14 residues. The germline gives CDR1 SGHRS, CDR2 YFSETQ. V shed 0 bases and J shed 5 bases, with 8 bases lying between them. The CDR3 coding sequence is TGCGCCAGCAGCTTGGTTCTGGGCAATGAAAAACTGTTTTTT. Translated: CASSLVLGNEKLFF.

The chain employs TRBV27 and TRBJ2-7; TRBD1 is a possible D gene (5 bases). The CDR3 sequence is 14 residues long. V lost 2 bases to trimming and J lost 2 bases, with 10 bases between them. Germline values: CDR1 MNHEY, CDR2 SMNVEV (reference sequence). The CDR3 here is CASSLGQGTYEQYF. As DNA, the CDR3 is TGTGCCAGCAGTTTAGGCCAGGGTACCTACGAGCAGTACTTC.

CDR3 amino acids: CASSREETQYF. The CDR3 region has the DNA TGCGCCAGCAGCAGAGAAGAGACCCAGTACTTC. The J gene is TRBJ2-5, the V gene TRBV5-1; D not resolved. CDR1 and CDR2 (germline): SGHRS, YFSETQ. The CDR3 contains 11 residues. With 4 bases removed from V and 3 bases from J, the gap between germline ends came to 4 bases.

The chain combines TRBV21-1 with TRBJ2-2; the table assigns TRBD1, which was not confirmed against the DNA. TRBV21-1 is annotated as a pseudogene. The CDR3 extends over 17 amino acids. The CDR3 spells CASRTTGGAASYNGLFF. CDR3 in DNA: TGTGCCAGCAGAACAACAGGGGGCGCCGCCTCTTACAATGGGCTGTTTTTT.

This clone is a singleton in its sample. This chain links TRBV28 with TRBJ2-7; the match to TRBD1 covers 7 bases. V trimming: 5 bases; J trimming: 2 bases; junction bases outside the gene matches: 9. Germline values: CDR1 MDHEN, CDR2 SYDVKM. The CDR3 contains 15 residues. The CDR3 DNA reads as TGTGCCAGCAGTGCCATGGACAGGAAAACCTACGAGCAGTACTTC. It encodes CASSAMDRKTYEQYF.

J is TRBJ2-3 and V is TRBV7-2; D remains unclear. V gave up 4 bases and J gave up 6 bases, with 11 bases separating them. CDR3 length: 13 residues. Germline CDR1 and CDR2: SGHTA and FQGNSA. The CDR3, as DNA: TGTGCCAGCAGCTCCTTCCCTTCGGATACGCAGTATTTT. This gives the protein CASSSFPSDTQYF.

This chain connects TRBV3-1 (or the pseudogene TRBV3-2) to TRBJ2-1, with 9 bases aligning to TRBD2. Germline CDR1 and CDR2: LGHDT and YNNKEL (reference sequence). This CDR3 contains 17 residues. Germline trimming cut 2 bases from V and 3 bases from J; bases unmatched to any gene: 8. Written as DNA, the CDR3 is TGTGCCAGCAGCCAAAGACGGACTAGCGAGAGCTACAATGAGCAGTTCTTC. This gives the protein CASSQRRTSESYNEQFF.

The chain carries TRBV6-2 or TRBV6-3 and TRBJ1-2; 9 bases line up with TRBD1. The V and J ends lost 6 bases and 6 bases, in that order; junction bases with no gene match: 2. The CDR3 covers 12 residues. Looked up from germline, CDR1 is MNHEY and CDR2 is SVGEGT. The CDR3 region is CASSRDRDGYTF. The CDR3 nucleotides read TGTGCCAGCAGCCGGGACAGGGATGGCTACACCTTC.

The V call is TRBV7-3, the J call TRBJ2-5; 7 bases agree with TRBD2. The germline V gene has CDR1 SGHTA and CDR2 FQGTGA. Trimming removed 2 bases from V and 4 bases from J; junction bases left unmatched: 4. The CDR3 spans 14 residues. The CDR3 here is CASSLDGLGETQYF. CDR3 nucleotide sequence: TGTGCCAGCAGCTTAGATGGACTAGGAGAGACCCAGTACTTC.

The chain recombines TRBV14 with TRBJ1-5, with 7 bases fitting TRBD1. This CDR3 spans 17 amino acids. Per the germline V gene, CDR1 is SGHDN and CDR2 is FVKESK. V shed 1 base and J 3 bases; nucleotides not matched to a gene: 9. The CDR3 DNA reads TGTGCCAGCAGCCAAGTTGACAGGGTTTTATTCAATCAGCCCCAGCATTTT. It translates to CASSQVDRVLFNQPQHF.

The chain uses TRBV5-1 and TRBJ1-2; TRBD1 agrees at 7 bases. J lost 4 bases, V lost 0 bases, and 6 bases had no gene match. Germline-derived CDR1 and CDR2 are SGHRS and YFSETQ. The CDR3 is made up of 15 amino acids. The CDR3: CASSLGGQVGYGYTF. The CDR3 nucleotides read TGCGCCAGCAGCTTGGGAGGACAGGTCGGCTATGGCTACACCTTC. The full variable domain, rest sourced from reference TRBV5-1 and TRBJ1-2, is KAGVTQTPRYLIKTRGQQVTLSCSPISGHRSVSWYQQTPGQGLQFLFEYFSETQRNKGNFPGRFSGRQFSNSRSEMNVSTLELGDSALYLCASSLGGQVGYGYTFGSGTRLTVV.

The V and J genes are TRBV7-2 and TRBJ1-2, with a tentative D call TRBD1 (5 bases). V was trimmed by 1 base and J by 3 bases, leaving 9 bases between them. The CDR3 extends over 14 amino acids. From germline, CDR1 is SGHTA and CDR2 FQGNSA. As DNA, the CDR3 is TGTGCCAGCAGCTTAGACAGGAATGACTATGGCTACACCTTC. Translated: CASSLDRNDYGYTF.

This rearrangement joins TRBV28 to TRBJ1-6; D gene uncertain. The CDR3 runs 13 residues. Trimming removed 2 bases from V and 7 bases from J, with 6 bases in between. Germline values: CDR1 MDHEN, CDR2 SYDVKM. The CDR3: CASSLPLNSPLHF. CDR3 DNA: TGTGCCAGCAGTTTACCTCTAAATTCACCCCTCCACTTT.

The V call is TRBV28, the J call TRBJ1-1; tentatively, D is TRBD1 (5 bases). Per the germline V gene, CDR1 is MDHEN and CDR2 is SYDVKM. CDR3 length: 14 amino acids. Trimming took 5 bases from V and 0 from J, leaving 10 bases between them. CDR3 bases: TGTGCCAGCAGTGCATCCAGGGTGAACACTGAAGCTTTCTTT. Translation gives CASSASRVNTEAFF.

The rearrangement links TRBV5-1 to TRBJ2-3; the D gene is possibly TRBD1 (5 bases). CDR3 length: 15 amino acids. The germline CDR1 and CDR2 sequences are SGHRS and YFSETQ. V gave up 6 bases and J gave up 4 bases, with 18 bases separating them. The CDR3 nucleotides read TGCGCCAGCAAGGGGAACGCTTTGGGCTCAGATACGCAGTATTTT. Amino acids: CASKGNALGSDTQYF.

This clone was counted a few times. The V call is TRBV5-6, the J call TRBJ2-3; 12 positions match TRBD2. V shed 3 bases and J 6 bases; nucleotides not matched to a gene: 8. The CDR3 loop spans 16 amino acids. Germline lookup yields CDR1 SGHDT and CDR2 YYEEEE. In nucleotides, the CDR3 is TGTGCCAGCAGCTCCATCCGGACTAGCGGGGTGGATACGCAGTATTTT. Translation: CASSSIRTSGVDTQYF. The complete variable domain, with remaining parts taken from reference TRBV5-6 and TRBJ2-3, reads DAGVTQSPTHLIKTRGQQVTLRCSPKSGHDTVSWYQQALGQGPQFIFQYYEEEERQRGNFPDRFSGHQFPNYSSELNVNALLLGDSALYLCASSSIRTSGVDTQYFGPGTRLTVL.

The chain is built from TRBV5-6 and TRBJ1-5; D uncertain. This CDR3 has 12 amino acids. The germline V gene encodes CDR1 SGHDT and CDR2 YYEEEE. V was pared by 0 bases and J by 8 bases, with 6 bases between. The CDR3 here is CASSLGNKPQHF. CDR3 sequence (DNA): TGTGCCAGCAGCTTGGGTAATAAGCCCCAGCATTTT.

J is TRBJ2-6 and V is TRBV6-2 or TRBV6-3; 7 bases line up with TRBD1. Trimming at V came to 4 bases and at J to 0 bases, leaving 6 bases not matched to a gene. CDR3 length: 17 amino acids. Germline loops: CDR1 MNHEY, CDR2 SVGEGT. The DNA for the CDR3 is TGTGCCAGCAGTTCGCTCAGGGGGACCTCTGGGGCCAACGTCCTGACTTTC. Its translation is CASSSLRGTSGANVLTF.

The chain recombines TRBV10-3 with TRBJ2-7, with TRBD1 identical over 8 bases. The germline V gene encodes CDR1 ENHRY and CDR2 SYGVKD. After removal of 3 bases from V and 1 base from J, the junction contained 11 bases not matched to a gene. The CDR3 consists of 17 residues. CDR3 DNA: TGTGCCATCAGTGATTATAGACAGGGGCCCTCTTCCTACGAGCAGTACTTC. Translation: CAISDYRQGPSSYEQYF.

The rearrangement joins TRBV24-1 to TRBJ2-1; 10 positions match TRBD2. The length of the CDR3 is 14 residues. In germline, CDR1 is KGHDR, CDR2 SFDVKD. Trimming at V came to 10 bases and at J to 8 bases, leaving 10 bases not matched to a gene. The CDR3 DNA follows: TGTGCCACTAGCGCAGCGGGAGGGCCCGATGAGCAGTTCTTC. It yields the protein CATSAAGGPDEQFF.